This T cell receptor beta chain was found in a study of cytomegalovirus exposure and HLA in healthy donors. Whole-study results and caveats: Looking again later, the authors saw that most CMV-associated TCR beta chains seemed HLA-restricted.

The CDR3 is 16 amino acids. Germline V gene data show CDR1 as SEHNR and CDR2 as FQNEAQ (reference sequence). With 0 bases clipped from V and 3 bases from J, the junction kept 4 bases outside the gene matches. A multiplex PCR was run with 60 Vbeta primers and 13 Jbeta primers. This table comes from immunoSEQ multiplex PCR, and its TCRdb copy is limited to in-frame clones, with some not included. The data show 150,000 to 200,000 clones, with over 70% seen just once and around 3% held by the top ten. A note on this clone: Its antigen is not known.

The sample was PBMCs. The receptor comes from a woman aged 45-65 years in good health and CMV-seropositive. V usage is TRBV7-9 and J usage is TRBJ2-2; 7 nucleotides match TRBD1. CDR3 DNA: TGTGCCAGCAGCTTAGCGCTGGGACAGCACACCGGGGAGCTGTTTTTT. Its translation: CASSLALGQHTGELFF.